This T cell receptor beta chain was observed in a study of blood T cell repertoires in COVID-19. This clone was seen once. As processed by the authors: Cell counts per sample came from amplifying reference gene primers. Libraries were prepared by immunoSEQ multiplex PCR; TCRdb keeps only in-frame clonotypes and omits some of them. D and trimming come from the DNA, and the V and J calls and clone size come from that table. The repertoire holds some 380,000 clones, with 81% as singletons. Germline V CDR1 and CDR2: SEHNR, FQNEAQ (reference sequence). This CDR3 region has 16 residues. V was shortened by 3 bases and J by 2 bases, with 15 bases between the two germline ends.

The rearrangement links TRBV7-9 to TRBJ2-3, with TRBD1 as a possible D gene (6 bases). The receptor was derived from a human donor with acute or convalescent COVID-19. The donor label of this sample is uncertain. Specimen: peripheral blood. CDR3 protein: CASSLGSGTPTDTQYF. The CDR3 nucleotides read TGTGCCAGCAGCTTGGGTTCCGGGACACCCACAGATACGCAGTATTTT.